These 32 T cell receptor beta chains share one sample of origin, sequenced in a study of CD8+ T cells in alopecia areata. Reverse transcribed after extraction, RNA yielded cDNA as the sequencing template. Assay: immunoSEQ multiplex PCR; the TCRdb copy retains only in-frame clones and omits some. The sample yields 150,000 or so clones, less than 75% seen once. Treatment noted: oral pan-JAK inhibitor, 5-10 mg twice daily. Source: CD4+ T cells sorted from blood, taken at roughly week 58, from a patient treated with tofacitinib. These receptors came from a human donor with alopecia areata.

This clone was observed a single time. J is TRBJ2-7 and V is TRBV12-5, with 10 nucleotides matching TRBD1. The germline V gene encodes CDR1 LGHNT and CDR2 FRNRAP. Trimming removed 6 bases from V and 4 bases from J; junction bases left unmatched: 3. The CDR3 spans 13 residues. CDR3 in amino acids: CASGRGQGYEQYF. CDR3 nucleotides: TGTGCTAGTGGCCGGGGACAGGGGTACGAGCAGTACTTC.

Notes on this clone: Other DNA sequences from this sample encode an identical CDR3 as well. The chain has TRBV30 and TRBJ1-3; D gene ambiguous. The CDR3 extends over 16 amino acids. V gave up 5 bases and J gave up 0 bases, with 17 bases separating them. Looked up from germline, CDR1 is GTSNPN and CDR2 is SVGIG (reference sequence). The CDR3 DNA reads as TGTGCCTGGGCGAATATAATGGCCCTCTCTGGAAACACCATATATTTT. Amino acids: CAWANIMALSGNTIYF.

V usage is TRBV6-5 and J usage is TRBJ1-1, with D uncertain. The V gene's germline CDR1 is MNHEY and CDR2 SVGAGI. The CDR3 length is 15 residues. V lost 2 bases and J lost 4, with 14 bases in between. In DNA form, the CDR3 reads TGTGCCAGCAGTTACCGCCCGACCGCGATCACTGAAGCTTTCTTT. This sequence encodes CASSYRPTAITEAFF.

This clone has just one count. The rearrangement uses TRBV6-5 and TRBJ1-3; D unresolved. CDR1 and CDR2 (germline): MNHEY, SVGAGI. The CDR3 runs to 14 residues. The V and J ends lost 5 bases and 0 bases respectively, with 8 bases between them. CDR3 nucleotide sequence: TGTGCCAGCAGTACTCAGATCTCTGGAAACACCATATATTTT. Translated: CASSTQISGNTIYF.

The J gene is TRBJ2-4, the V gene TRBV5-6, with 11 bases aligning to TRBD2. The CDR3 extends over 16 amino acids. Trimming took 5 bases from V and 7 from J; bases not matched to a gene: 11. Germline V CDR1 and CDR2: SGHDT, YYEEEE. The CDR3 loop reads CASSRFSGGAANIQYF. CDR3 DNA: TGTGCCAGCAGTAGGTTTAGCGGGGGGGCCGCGAACATTCAGTACTTC.

The CDR3 is CSAAELVMNTEAFF. For the CDR3, the DNA is TGCAGCGCCGCCGAGCTGGTAATGAACACTGAAGCTTTCTTT. The chain carries TRBV29-1 and TRBJ1-1; no clear D gene. Germline loops: CDR1 SQVTM, CDR2 ANQGSEA. The CDR3 length is 14 residues. Deletions cut 7 bases from V and 0 bases from J, with 15 bases between.

This clone was seen more than once but under ten times. This chain connects TRBV14 to TRBJ1-2; 9 bases line up with TRBD1. The CDR3 loop spans 18 amino acids. The V segment lost 4 bases and the J segment 5 bases; nucleotides outside the gene matches: 17. The germline gives CDR1 SGHDN, CDR2 FVKESK. CDR3 in amino acids: CASSPTRRTGGIQYGYTF. CDR3 nucleotide sequence: TGTGCCAGCAGCCCGACCCGACGCACAGGGGGCATACAGTATGGCTACACCTTC. Full variable domain (rest looked up from reference TRBV14 and TRBJ1-2): EAGVTQFPSHSVIEKGQTVTLRCDPISGHDNLYWYRRVMGKEIKFLLHFVKESKQDESGMPNNRFLAERTGGTYSTLKVQPAELEDSGVYFCASSPTRRTGGIQYGYTFGSGTRLTVV.

The chain combines TRBV4-1 with TRBJ2-3, with a weak D call TRBD2 (5 bases). The CDR3 sequence is 17 residues long. The germline V and J ends were trimmed by 1 base and 2 bases, with 16 bases remaining between them. CDR1 is MGHRA and CDR2 is YSYEKL in the germline V gene. The CDR3 loop is CASSQGRLAELTDTQYF. CDR3 bases: TGCGCCAGCAGCCAAGGACGCCTAGCCGAGCTCACAGATACGCAGTATTTT.

The chain joins TRBV2 to TRBJ2-2, with 8 bases fitting TRBD1. There are 15 residues in the CDR3. The V and J ends lost 5 bases and 8 bases, in that order; junction bases with no gene match: 10. Germline CDR1 and CDR2: SNHLY and FYNNEI. DNA for the CDR3: TGTGCCAGCAGTCAGGACAGGGTCAGTTCGGGGGAGCTGTTTTTT. Its translation is CASSQDRVSSGELFF.

This clone is a singleton in its sample. The chain couples TRBV29-1 to TRBJ1-5; no definite D call. The CDR3 extends over 13 amino acids. CDR1 is SQVTM and CDR2 is ANQGSEA in the germline V gene. V gave up 4 bases and J gave up 3 bases, with 10 bases separating them. The CDR3 sequence: CSVGRTYNQPQHF. The CDR3 DNA is TGCAGCGTTGGAAGGACCTACAATCAGCCCCAGCATTTT.

This chain uses TRBV2 with TRBJ1-1, with D unclear. The V gene's germline CDR1 is SNHLY and CDR2 FYNNEI. CDR3 length: 15 amino acids. V lost 6 bases and J lost 1, with 15 bases in between. The CDR3, as DNA: TGTGCCAGCAGCGCCGGACGGACTCCGAACACTGAAGCTTTCTTT. Translation gives CASSAGRTPNTEAFF.

This clone was detected only once. The genes are TRBV5-6 and TRBJ2-7, with 9 bases lining up with TRBD1. Germline lookup yields CDR1 SGHDT and CDR2 YYEEEE. With V trimmed by 9 bases and J by 3 bases, 13 bases remained unmatched. This CDR3 has 15 amino acids. CDR3 loop: CATSNRGLSHYEQYF. CDR3 sequence (DNA): TGTGCCACCAGTAACAGGGGGCTTTCCCACTACGAGCAGTACTTC.

This chain links TRBV29-1 with TRBJ2-5; no firm D call. Trimming took off 4 bases at V and 2 bases at J, with 5 bases between the two ends. Germline CDR1 and CDR2: SQVTM and ANQGSEA. This CDR3 comprises 11 residues. CDR3 nucleotides: TGCAGCGTTGCACAGCAAGAGACCCAGTACTTC. Encoded protein: CSVAQQETQYF.

The J gene is TRBJ1-2, the V gene TRBV14; D may be TRBD1 (6 bases). CDR1 and CDR2 from the germline V gene are SGHDN and FVKESK. Trimming shortened V by 1 base and J by 7 bases, and 22 bases separated the two germline ends. The CDR3 is 17 amino acids. CDR3 amino acids: CASSQVVTGPGWSGYTF. The CDR3 DNA follows: TGTGCCAGCAGCCAAGTGGTGACAGGCCCCGGGTGGAGTGGCTACACCTTC.

This clone was seen more than once but under ten times. The V gene is TRBV4-1, the J gene TRBJ2-5; D assignment may be TRBD1 or TRBD2 (5 bases each). The ends were cut back, 0 bases at V and 1 base at J, with 9 bases in the middle. This CDR3 comprises 15 residues. Per the germline V gene, CDR1 is MGHRA and CDR2 is YSYEKL. The CDR3 DNA follows: TGCGCCAGCAGCCAAGAGGGGACCGTCCAAGAGACCCAGTACTTC. It translates to CASSQEGTVQETQYF.

In this sample, this clone turned up a few times. Mismatch with germline at one junction end may stem from a read error. This sequence joins TRBV7-7 and TRBJ1-1, with unresolved D. CDR1 is SSHAT and CDR2 is FNYEAQ in the germline V gene (reference sequence). CDR3 length: 13 amino acids. CDR3 region: CASSSSVEAQAFF. The CDR3 nucleotides read TGTGCTAGCAGCTCGTCTGTGGAGGCGCAAGCTTTCTTT.

The chain recombines TRBV2 with TRBJ1-2; unclear D gene. The germline gives CDR1 SNHLY, CDR2 FYNNEI. Trimming removed 3 bases from V and 8 bases from J, with 10 bases in between. This CDR3 region has 12 residues. CDR3 nucleotides: TGTGCCAGCAGTGATTCCGGGCGGGGCTACACCTTC. It codes for CASSDSGRGYTF.

V usage is TRBV6-5 and J usage is TRBJ2-1, with 9 bases lining up with TRBD1. CDR1 MNHEY and CDR2 SVGAGI come from the germline V gene. V dropped 4 bases and J dropped 7; count of bases not matched to a gene: 5. CDR3 length: 14 residues. CDR3 bases: TGTGCCAGCAGTTCCACAGGGGGCCGAAATGAGCAGTTCTTC. It is translated as CASSSTGGRNEQFF.

V and J are TRBV2 and TRBJ2-7; the D gene is possibly TRBD2 (6 bases). CDR1 is SNHLY and CDR2 is FYNNEI in the germline V gene. The CDR3 runs to 15 residues. V was shortened by 6 bases and J by 6 bases, with 21 bases between the two germline ends. CDR3: CASRGLAGFPAEQYF. The CDR3 DNA is TGTGCCAGCAGGGGACTGGCGGGGTTCCCTGCCGAGCAGTACTTC. The whole variable domain, remainder taken from reference TRBV2 and TRBJ2-7, is EPEVTQTPSHQVTQMGQEVILRCVPISNHLYFYWYRQILGQKVEFLVSFYNNEISEKSEIFDDQFSVERPDGSNFTLKIRSTKLEDSAMYFCASRGLAGFPAEQYFGPGTRLTVT.

This clone occurred a few times. J is TRBJ1-3 and V is TRBV5-1, with unresolved D. The CDR3 loop spans 13 amino acids. V was cut by 2 bases and J by 8 bases, with 11 bases left in between. Germline CDR1 is SGHRS and CDR2 is YFSETQ. CDR3 region: CASSLNPVDTIYF. CDR3 in DNA: TGCGCCAGCAGCTTAAATCCCGTGGACACCATATATTTT.

The V gene is TRBV21-1, the J gene TRBJ2-7; TRBD2 reflects the table's D call only, with no check against the DNA. TRBV21-1 is flagged as a pseudogene. The CDR3 is 15 residues long. This chain's CDR3 is CTSSLGAQLAYEQYF. Written as DNA, the CDR3 is TGTACCAGCAGCCTGGGAGCGCAGCTAGCCTACGAGCAGTACTTC.

This chain connects TRBV5-6 to TRBJ2-1; possibly TRBD1 for D (6 bases). Germline CDR1 SGHDT, CDR2 YYEEEE. The V end lost 2 bases, the J end lost 2 bases, and 11 bases lay between the germline ends. The CDR3 runs 15 residues. CDR3 bases: TGTGCCAGCAGCTTACGACAGGTGGCCTACAATGAGCAGTTCTTC. Translation: CASSLRQVAYNEQFF.

The rearrangement joins TRBV25-1 to TRBJ2-2, with 7 bases matching TRBD1. The CDR3 totals 15 residues. Trimming took 4 bases from V and 1 from J; bases not matched to a gene: 3. The germline gives CDR1 MGHDK, CDR2 SYGVNS. CDR3 coding DNA: TGTGCCAGCAGTGCACGACAGGGGAACACCGGGGAGCTGTTTTTT. It yields the protein CASSARQGNTGELFF. Full variable domain (remainder filled in from reference TRBV25-1 and TRBJ2-2): EADIYQTPRYLVIGTGKKITLECSQTMGHDKMYWYQQDPGMELHLIHYSYGVNSTEKGDLSSESTVSRIRTEHFPLTLESARPSHTSQYLCASSARQGNTGELFFGEGSRLTVL.

The chain links TRBV14 to TRBJ2-3; 11 nucleotides align to TRBD2. The CDR3 contains 15 residues. V trimming: 6 bases; J trimming: 3 bases; junction bases outside the gene matches: 5. Per the germline V gene, CDR1 is SGHDN and CDR2 is FVKESK. The CDR3 reads CASRGTSGRTDTQYF. CDR3 in DNA: TGTGCCAGCAGGGGGACTAGCGGACGGACAGATACGCAGTATTTT.

The sample holds one count of this clone. V and J are TRBV30 and TRBJ1-1; D perhaps matches TRBD1 (6 bases). V was pared by 3 bases and J by 4 bases, with 12 bases between. Germline assignment: CDR1 GTSNPN and CDR2 SVGIG (reference sequence). CDR3 size: 13 residues. The CDR3 reads CAWRVQGFTEAFF. The CDR3 bases are TGTGCCTGGAGAGTACAGGGATTCACTGAAGCTTTCTTT.

A word on this clone: Germline is not matched at one junction end, which may reflect a read error. The genes are TRBV7-7 and TRBJ2-5; no reliable D call. The germline gives CDR1 SSHAT, CDR2 FNYEAQ (reference sequence). The CDR3 totals 13 residues. The CDR3, as DNA: TGTGCTAGCAGCTCCGCGAGTTTTGAGACCCAGTACTTC. Translated, it gives CASSSASFETQYF.

This chain joins TRBV29-1 and TRBJ1-5; 9 positions agree with TRBD1. Trimming cost V 0 bases and J 4 bases; bases outside gene matches: 4. This CDR3 has 15 amino acids. Germline CDR1 SQVTM, CDR2 ANQGSEA. This CDR3 reads CSVEESGTGNQPQHF. CDR3 DNA: TGCAGCGTTGAAGAGTCAGGGACAGGGAATCAGCCCCAGCATTTT.

This clone was counted between two and nine times. This chain connects TRBV29-1 to TRBJ2-6, with D perhaps matching TRBD1 (5 bases). Trimming cost V 5 bases and J 4 bases, with 9 bases left between them. CDR3 length: 13 amino acids. CDR1 and CDR2 from the germline V gene are SQVTM and ANQGSEA. The CDR3 loop is CSVLGLGANVLTF. The CDR3, as DNA: TGCAGCGTTCTGGGGCTCGGGGCCAACGTCCTGACTTTC.

J is TRBJ1-5 and V is TRBV7-2; TRBD1 might be the D (6 bases). The CDR3 spans 14 residues. Trimming removed 5 bases at V and 2 bases at J, with 10 bases between. CDR1 is SGHTA and CDR2 is FQGNSA in the germline V gene. The CDR3 spells CASSQRTGNQPQHF. CDR3 nucleotides: TGTGCCAGCAGCCAACGGACAGGCAATCAGCCCCAGCATTTT.

This clone was seen just once. This chain joins TRBV6-1 and TRBJ2-6; TRBD1 is a possible D gene (5 bases). CDR3 length: 15 amino acids. Germline V gene sequence: CDR1 MNHNS, CDR2 SASEGT. V was cut by 4 bases and J by 10 bases, with 17 bases left in between. In nucleotides, the CDR3 is TGTGCCAGCAGTGTTGCTGACAGATTCGGTAACGTCCTGACTTTC. It translates to CASSVADRFGNVLTF.

The genes are TRBV2 and TRBJ1-1; TRBD1 is a possible D gene (5 bases). Germline CDR1 reads SNHLY; CDR2 reads FYNNEI. Trimming took off 9 bases at V and 4 bases at J, with 15 bases between the two ends. The CDR3 length is 13 residues. This CDR3 reads CARGTDASTEAFF. The CDR3 coding sequence is TGTGCCAGAGGGACGGATGCGAGCACTGAAGCTTTCTTT.

The chain uses TRBV7-2 and TRBJ2-3; D is ambiguous. Between the trimmed V and J ends, which lost 1 base and 9 bases, there was a span of 14 bases. The CDR3 is made up of 14 amino acids. Germline V lookup: CDR1 SGHTA, CDR2 FQGNSA. The CDR3 loop is CASSLDPSPGTQYF. The CDR3 DNA follows: TGTGCCAGCAGCTTAGATCCCTCGCCCGGAACGCAGTATTTT. The full variable domain, with the rest looked up from reference TRBV7-2 and TRBJ2-3, is GAGVSQSPSNKVTEKGKDVELRCDPISGHTALYWYRQSLGQGLEFLIYFQGNSAPDKSGLPSDRFSAERTGGSVSTLTIQRTQQEDSAVYLCASSLDPSPGTQYFGPGTRLTVL.